The 19 T cell receptor beta chains presented below share a single source sample, sequenced in a study of shared clonotypes between healthy human individuals. Sequencing was performed with immunoSEQ multiplex PCR; in TCRdb, only in-frame clones are kept and a portion is missing. The sample lists roughly 1.4 million clones; 98% to 99% were seen once. The specimen was naive CD4+ T cells sorted from blood. Subset in this sample: CD45RA+ positively selected. The receptors originated from a man younger than 45 in good health.

This sequence joins TRBV5-6 and TRBJ1-2; 10 bases agree with TRBD1. The CDR3 contains 14 residues. V trimming: 5 bases; J trimming: 7 bases; junction bases outside the gene matches: 8. CDR1 is SGHDT and CDR2 is YYEEEE in the germline V gene. The CDR3 reads CASSGRDRGFGYTF. The CDR3 DNA sequence: TGTGCCAGCAGTGGGAGGGACAGGGGTTTTGGCTACACCTTC. Combining the CDR3 with reference TRBV5-6 and TRBJ1-2 gives the whole variable domain DAGVTQSPTHLIKTRGQQVTLRCSPKSGHDTVSWYQQALGQGPQFIFQYYEEEERQRGNFPDRFSGHQFPNYSSELNVNALLLGDSALYLCASSGRDRGFGYTFGSGTRLTVV.

The V call is TRBV28, the J call TRBJ2-5, with unresolved D. Germline loops: CDR1 MDHEN, CDR2 SYDVKM. CDR3 length equals 13 residues. V was shortened by 4 bases and J by 0 bases, with 6 bases between the two germline ends. The CDR3 DNA sequence: TGTGCCAGCAGTTCAGGAGACCAAGAGACCCAGTACTTC. Translated: CASSSGDQETQYF.

The chain links TRBV5-1 to TRBJ2-2, with no clear D. The CDR3 consists of 14 residues. With 2 bases removed from V and 3 bases from J, the gap between germline ends came to 8 bases. CDR1 and CDR2 (germline): SGHRS, YFSETQ. CDR3 coding DNA: TGCGCCAGCAGCTTCGATGCCCACACCGGGGAGCTGTTTTTT. It codes for CASSFDAHTGELFF.

The genes are TRBV28 and TRBJ2-1; D is uncertain. V was trimmed by 6 bases and J by 5 bases, leaving 8 bases between them. The germline gives CDR1 MDHEN, CDR2 SYDVKM. This CDR3 spans 12 amino acids. CDR3 sequence (DNA): TGTGCCAGCAGCCCTCCCAACAATGAGCAGTTCTTC. This translates into CASSPPNNEQFF. The entire variable domain, with the rest obtained from reference TRBV28 and TRBJ2-1, is as follows: DVKVTQSSRYLVKRTGEKVFLECVQDMDHENMFWYRQDPGLGLRLIYFSYDVKMKEKGDIPEGYSVSREKKERFSLILESASTNQTSMYLCASSPPNNEQFFGPGTRLTVL.

As regards this clone: The same CDR3 also results from other DNA sequences found in this sample. The chain employs TRBV18 and TRBJ2-1, with D hard to call. This CDR3 has 14 residues. Trimming took 4 bases from V and 4 from J, leaving 11 bases between them. Germline V gene sequence: CDR1 KGHSH, CDR2 LQKENI. The CDR3 reads CASSLSSGYNEQFF. The CDR3 nucleotides read TGTGCCAGCTCACTGTCCTCTGGGTACAATGAGCAGTTCTTC.

V is TRBV10-3 and J is TRBJ2-7; 9 bases are shared with TRBD2. The V gene end was trimmed by 6 bases and the J gene end by 4 bases; junction bases not matched to a gene: 16. From germline, CDR1 is ENHRY and CDR2 SYGVKD. CDR3 length: 17 amino acids. The CDR3 loop is CAIRGAGLAGREYEQYF. CDR3 nucleotides: TGTGCCATCAGAGGGGCGGGGCTAGCGGGAAGAGAGTACGAGCAGTACTTC.

The V and J genes are TRBV20-1 and TRBJ2-3; D is tentatively TRBD1 or TRBD2 (6 bases each). V lost 8 bases to trimming and J lost 3 bases, with 9 bases between them. Germline V gives CDR1 DFQATT, CDR2 SNEGSKA (reference sequence). This CDR3 is built from 11 residues. The CDR3 is CSPGATDTQYF. The DNA for the CDR3 is TGCAGTCCGGGGGCTACAGATACGCAGTATTTT.

In this sample, this clone turned up once. This same CDR3 is encoded by further DNA sequences in the sample. The CDR3 DNA is TGTGCCAGCAGTCTCGGACAGGGTAGGGGCTACACCTTC. It encodes CASSLGQGRGYTF. The chain is built from TRBV28 and TRBJ1-2; 8 bases fit TRBD1. CDR3 length: 13 amino acids. CDR1 is MDHEN and CDR2 is SYDVKM in the germline V gene. Trimming removed 5 bases from V and 8 bases from J; junction bases left unmatched: 7.

The J gene is TRBJ1-1, the V gene TRBV6-5, with 7 bases aligning to TRBD1. J lost 4 bases, V lost 5 bases, and 4 bases had no gene match. CDR3 length equals 13 residues. Germline-derived CDR1 and CDR2 are MNHEY and SVGAGI. The CDR3: CASSTGVFTEAFF. CDR3 coding DNA: TGTGCCAGCAGTACAGGGGTTTTCACTGAAGCTTTCTTT.

The chain joins TRBV5-5 to TRBJ2-1, with a tentative D call TRBD2 (5 bases). Germline-derived CDR1 and CDR2 are SGHKS and YYEKEE (reference sequence). V gave up 3 bases and J gave up 8 bases, with 15 bases separating them. This CDR3 is 14 amino acids long. CDR3 protein: CASSYGPNGDEQFF. For the CDR3, the DNA is TGTGCCAGCAGCTACGGACCTAACGGGGATGAGCAGTTCTTC.

This chain joins TRBV28 and TRBJ1-4; no definite D call. Trimming left V 8 bases short and J 0 bases short, with 4 bases between. Germline CDR1 and CDR2: MDHEN and SYDVKM. This CDR3 contains 12 residues. The CDR3 DNA is TGTGCCAGCTTCACAACTAATGAAAAACTGTTTTTT. Translated: CASFTTNEKLFF.

The rearrangement links TRBV7-9 to TRBJ2-7, with TRBD2 matching over 7 bases. With V trimmed by 5 bases and J by 7 bases, 11 bases remained unmatched. This CDR3 contains 14 residues. Germline CDR1 reads SEHNR; CDR2 reads FQNEAQ (reference sequence). The CDR3 nucleotides are TGTGCCAGCAGCAACCGCGGGCAGGGAGGGGAGCAGTACTTC. It codes for CASSNRGQGGEQYF.

For this clone: At the DNA level, this CDR3 is encoded by other sequences in the same sample as well. This sequence joins TRBV18 and TRBJ2-5; D is uncertain. The CDR3 runs 13 residues. The V and J ends lost 1 base and 5 bases respectively, with 8 bases between them. CDR1 and CDR2 from the germline V gene are KGHSH and LQKENI. This CDR3 is CASSPLGRETQYF. Written as DNA, the CDR3 is TGTGCCAGCTCACCACTGGGCCGGGAGACCCAGTACTTC.

V is TRBV25-1 and J is TRBJ1-1, with D perhaps TRBD1 (5 bases). The germline V gene encodes CDR1 MGHDK and CDR2 SYGVNS. V dropped 5 bases and J dropped 1 base, with 14 bases sitting between them. CDR3 length equals 15 residues. CDR3 region: CASSHWGGPNTEAFF. The CDR3 DNA follows: TGTGCCAGCAGTCATTGGGGGGGACCGAACACTGAAGCTTTCTTT.

The chain couples TRBV5-5 to TRBJ2-7; TRBD1 might be the D (5 bases). Trimming shortened V by 4 bases and J by 4 bases, and 12 bases separated the two germline ends. Germline loops: CDR1 SGHKS, CDR2 YYEKEE (reference sequence). This CDR3 region has 13 residues. The CDR3 reads CASSLGPIYEQYF. As DNA, the CDR3 is TGTGCCAGCAGCCTGGGGCCCATATACGAGCAGTACTTC.

The CDR3 DNA is TGCGCCAGCAGCTCCGGATTGTTGACAGGGTATAACGAGCAGTACTTC. It is translated as CASSSGLLTGYNEQYF. The J gene is TRBJ2-7, the V gene TRBV5-1, with 7 bases identical to TRBD1. V was clipped by 3 bases and J by 5 bases; unmatched bases: 14. CDR3 size: 16 residues. From germline, CDR1 is SGHRS and CDR2 YFSETQ.

This chain connects TRBV25-1 to TRBJ2-5; D may be TRBD2 (6 bases). The CDR3 totals 15 residues. Germline V gene lookup returns CDR1 MGHDK and CDR2 SYGVNS. The V end was cut by 3 bases, the J end by 2 bases, with 13 bases between. In nucleotides, the CDR3 is TGTGCCAGCAGTGACCCGGGAGTGAAACAAGAGACCCAGTACTTC. This codes for CASSDPGVKQETQYF.

Here the CDR3 reads CASSGLAWDRGGETQYF. For the CDR3, the DNA is TGTGCCAGTAGCGGATTGGCTTGGGACAGGGGAGGAGAGACCCAGTACTTC. V is TRBV19 and J is TRBJ2-5, with 10 bases lining up with TRBD1. CDR3 length: 17 amino acids. The J segment lost 4 bases and the V segment lost 6 bases, leaving 14 bases of the junction unmatched. Germline CDR1 LNHDA, CDR2 SQIVND (reference sequence).

The J gene is TRBJ1-5, the V gene TRBV2, with 8 bases aligning to TRBD1. The CDR3 sequence is 15 residues long. From germline, CDR1 is SNHLY and CDR2 FYNNEI. The J segment lost 5 bases and the V segment lost 3 bases, leaving 6 bases of the junction unmatched. Written as DNA, the CDR3 is TGTGCCAGCAGTGATGACCAGGGGGCCCATCAGCCCCAGCATTTT. This codes for CASSDDQGAHQPQHF.